This TCR beta chain was found in a study of human T cells and chemical hapten exposure. Study-level results: The number of TCRs above 1 in 1000 frequency did not change after DPC sensitization.

This clonotype was counted at least ten times. Its antigen is not identified. Described time point: patch test 2, 6 weeks after DPC sensitization. The treatment denotes: therapeutic diphenylcyclopropenone sensitization with weekly scalp DPC. At every patch-test visit, blood was drawn before the patch test was applied. TCRdb reprocessed the RACE reads with MiXCR, giving one entry per CDR3 protein. The table lists 84,000 or so distinct CDR3 sequences, about 10% of them singletons. V lost 1 base and J lost 5, with 12 bases in between. This CDR3 comprises 14 residues. The germline gives CDR1 KGHSH, CDR2 LQKENI.

This TCR came from a woman aged 25 to 39 with alopecia areata. Some clones in this sample may be carry-over from other donors' samples. Sequencing was performed on whole blood, taken in connection with sensitization to the hapten diphenylcyclopropenone (DPC). The chain is built from TRBV18 and TRBJ2-7; D is perhaps TRBD1 (6 bases). CDR3 region: CASSPRVSGDEQYF. CDR3 nucleotide sequence: TGTGCCAGCTCACCACGGGTTTCAGGGGACGAGCAGTACTTC.